Given below is one T cell receptor (beta chain) in context. The data are from a study of cytomegalovirus exposure and HLA in healthy donors. This CDR3 comprises 14 residues. The V and J ends lost 3 bases and 3 bases respectively, with 12 bases between them. CDR1 is MNHEY and CDR2 is SMNVEV in the germline V gene (reference sequence). The PCR was carried out with 60 Vbeta primers and 13 Jbeta primers. Only in-frame clones appear in the TCRdb table, and some are missing; sequencing was by immunoSEQ multiplex PCR. The table includes about 150,000 clones, about 74% detected once. The source material was PBMCs. The source is a man aged 25-45 years in good health and CMV-seronegative. The gene calls are TRBV27 and TRBJ2-7, with D perhaps TRBD1 (5 bases). CDR3: CASSLSQELYEQYF. DNA of the CDR3: TGTGCCAGCAGTTTGTCACAGGAACTCTACGAGCAGTACTTC.